This TCR beta chain was identified in a study of post-analysis software for immune sequencing data. Findings of the study overall: Relative to controls, patients had about 5 TRBV segments at higher frequency, with TRBV5-6, TRBV5-1 and TRBV20-1 among these.

Every TCR beta cDNA library bore unique molecular identifiers. TCRdb used MiXCR to reprocess the PCR reads, holding one entry per CDR3 protein. Of some 690,000 distinct CDR3 sequences listed, 25% to 30% are singletons. A word on this clonotype: Its specificity is unknown.

The CDR3 totals 14 residues. Trimming at V came to 5 bases and at J to 8 bases, leaving 8 bases not matched to a gene. Germline CDR1 reads PRHDT; CDR2 reads FYEKMQ (reference sequence). The source is a girl under 18 with multiple sclerosis. The chain has TRBV13 and TRBJ1-4, with TRBD1 identical over 7 bases. Specimen: blood. The CDR3 DNA is TGTGCCAGCAGCCGTCACAGGGGTGGGGAAAAACTGTTTTTT. Translated, it gives CASSRHRGGEKLFF.